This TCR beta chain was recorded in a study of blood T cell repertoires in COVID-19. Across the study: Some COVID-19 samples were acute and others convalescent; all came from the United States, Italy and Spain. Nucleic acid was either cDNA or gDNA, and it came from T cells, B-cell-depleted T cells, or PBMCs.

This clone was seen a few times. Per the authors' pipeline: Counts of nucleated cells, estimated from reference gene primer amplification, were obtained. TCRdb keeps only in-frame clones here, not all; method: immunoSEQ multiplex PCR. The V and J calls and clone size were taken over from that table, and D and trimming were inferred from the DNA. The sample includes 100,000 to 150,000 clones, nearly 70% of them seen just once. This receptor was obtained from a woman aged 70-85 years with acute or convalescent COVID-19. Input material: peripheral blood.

This CDR3 is CASSFSLPLSNQYF. The CDR3 coding sequence is TGTGCCAGCAGTTTCTCTCTACCCCTTTCGAATCAGTACTTC. This sequence joins TRBV28 and TRBJ2-4; D remains unclear. The germline V gene has CDR1 MDHEN and CDR2 SYDVKM. V gave up 3 bases and J gave up 12 bases, with 18 bases separating them. CDR3 length: 14 residues.